The next 2 T cell receptor beta chains were all read from a single sample in a study of OX40 agonist ivuxolimab in advanced cancers. Profiling relied on immunoSEQ multiplex PCR, and the TCRdb table lists in-frame clones only, not all of them. The table has 70,000 or so clones, 80% to 85% seen once. This specimen was CD4+ or CD8+ T cells sorted from blood, taken in a trial of the OX40 agonist ivuxolimab. These receptors came from an adult with an advanced solid tumor such as melanoma, head and neck, liver or kidney cancer.

J is TRBJ2-7 and V is TRBV29-1; TRBD1 matches at 11 bases. The ends lost 1 base at V and 2 bases at J; junction bases unmatched: 13. The CDR3 totals 18 residues. CDR1 SQVTM and CDR2 ANQGSEA come from the germline V gene. The CDR3 is CSVEGRDRGTSGAYEQYF. The CDR3, as DNA: TGCAGCGTTGAAGGACGGGACAGGGGGACAAGTGGTGCCTACGAGCAGTACTTC.

The chain couples TRBV7-3 to TRBJ2-3; 9 nucleotides align to TRBD1. This CDR3 spans 13 amino acids. V shed 5 bases, J shed 6 bases, and the junction held 3 bases outside the gene matches. Germline V gene lookup returns CDR1 SGHTA and CDR2 FQGTGA. The CDR3 region has the DNA TGTGCCAGCAGCCCCGACAGGGGGGATACGCAGTATTTT. It specifies CASSPDRGDTQYF.